This T cell receptor (beta chain) stems from a study of response to subunit inactivated influenza vaccine. Overall study findings and caveats: There was a suggestion from the authors that each seasonal influenza vaccination recruits few new T cells.

MiXCR was run by TCRdb on the RT-PCR reads, yielding one entry per CDR3 protein. The repertoire has approximately 200,000 distinct CDR3 sequences, approximately 15% of them found once; the top ten carry 26%. CDR1 and CDR2 from the germline V gene are DFQATT and SNEGSKA (reference sequence). The CDR3 is 13 residues long. V was shortened by 1 base and J by 1 base, with 8 bases between the two germline ends. This clonotype has only a few counts. As yet, its antigen is unknown. The sample in question was CD8+ T cells sorted from PBMCs, obtained around 5 days after vaccination. This sequence originates from a man over 45 who received an inactivated influenza vaccine. V and J are TRBV20-1 and TRBJ2-7; maybe TRBD2 (6 bases). CDR3 nucleotide sequence: TGCAGTGCTAGAGGCGGGATTTCCTACGAGCAGTACTTC. Encoded protein: CSARGGISYEQYF.